The clone carrying this T cell receptor beta chain was seen many times. Its antigen is unidentified. Trimming removed 0 bases from V and 4 bases from J, with 11 bases in between. The CDR3 is made up of 15 amino acids. Per germline, CDR1 SGHRS and CDR2 YFSETQ. Time point: blood at routine non-recurrence follow-up after resection. Unsorted tumor, nontumor lung tissue or cryopreserved PBMC supplied the whole RNA. The data stem from a study of spatial heterogeneity in lung cancer. Across the study: The donor population consisted of roughly 70 patients with untreated, early-stage non-small cell lung cancer. Researchers sequenced follow-up PBMC samples if they had them, and these came a median of approximately 2 years after resection.

Overall study findings and caveats: Blood carried ubiquitous expanded tumor TCRs more at resection than follow-up.

Single TCR cDNA molecules each had their own unique molecular identifier. From the 5' RACE reads, TCRdb called clonotypes with MiXCR, one entry per CDR3 protein. The profile shows about 52,000 distinct CDR3 sequences, 7.4% of them singletons. This sample comprised PBMCs, obtained at follow-up. The chain couples TRBV5-1 to TRBJ1-5; D remains ambiguous. This clonotype was obtained from a female donor with early-stage non-small cell lung cancer. The CDR3 sequence is CASSLGGRRNQPQHF. Written as DNA, the CDR3 is TGCGCCAGCAGCTTGGGCGGCCGGCGGAATCAGCCCCAGCATTTT.